Listed here are 26 T cell receptor beta chains from one sample, sequenced in a study of cytomegalovirus exposure and HLA in healthy donors. Vbeta (60) and Jbeta (13) primers were used in the PCR. Generated by immunoSEQ multiplex PCR, the TCRdb table keeps only in-frame clones and is missing some. The data show more than 150,000 clones, 84% seen once. Sequencing was done on a sample of PBMCs. The source of these receptors is a boy between 2 and 10 years old in good health and CMV-seronegative.

A note on this clone: An end of the junction does not agree with germline; a read error may underlie this. This chain connects TRBV27 to TRBJ1-2; a weak D match, TRBD1 (6 bases). The CDR3 contains 20 residues. Germline CDR1 is MNHEY and CDR2 is SMNVEV (reference sequence). As DNA, the CDR3 is TGTGCCAGCAGTTTATCGGGGGCCGGGACGGACCTGGGGTCCTCCTATGGCTACCCCTTC. Translation: CASSLSGAGTDLGSSYGYPF.

This clone was seen more than once but under ten times. The V and J genes are TRBV2 and TRBJ1-4, with TRBD1 identical over 7 bases. The length of the CDR3 is 15 residues. Germline lookup yields CDR1 SNHLY and CDR2 FYNNEI. The trim removed 3 bases at V and 6 bases at J, leaving 7 bases unmatched. The CDR3 reads CASSDMGQWDEKLFF. The CDR3, as DNA: TGTGCCAGCAGTGATATGGGACAGTGGGATGAAAAACTGTTTTTT.

The chain uses TRBV6-5 and TRBJ1-1, with TRBD1 as a possible D gene (5 bases). Germline loops: CDR1 MNHEY, CDR2 SVGAGI. The V gene lost 10 bases and the J gene lost 3 bases, with 12 bases spanning the gap. The CDR3 sequence is 12 residues long. CDR3 DNA sequence: TGTGCCACCGGAAGGGGCTACACTGAAGCTTTCTTT. Translating it yields CATGRGYTEAFF.

The rearrangement joins TRBV4-1 to TRBJ2-7; possibly TRBD2 for D (7 bases). The V and J ends lost 2 bases and 3 bases respectively, with 14 bases between them. The CDR3 contains 15 residues. Looked up from germline, CDR1 is MGHRA and CDR2 is YSYEKL. CDR3 protein: CASSQKGGEGYEQYF. The CDR3 nucleotides are TGCGCCAGCAGCCAAAAAGGGGGGGAGGGCTACGAGCAGTACTTC.

J is TRBJ2-7 and V is TRBV28; 13 nucleotides line up with TRBD2. This CDR3 comprises 16 residues. Trimming removed 11 bases from V and 5 bases from J; junction bases left unmatched: 15. Germline CDR1 is MDHEN and CDR2 is SYDVKM. The CDR3 loop reads CALLPLSGTSGNEQYF. DNA for the CDR3: TGTGCCCTCCTCCCCCTAAGCGGGACTAGCGGGAACGAGCAGTACTTC.

The chain joins TRBV28 to TRBJ1-1, with a possible D match to TRBD1 (6 bases). With 7 bases removed from V and 5 bases from J, the gap between germline ends came to 14 bases. Germline CDR1 is MDHEN and CDR2 is SYDVKM. CDR3 length: 13 residues. The CDR3 region is CASIYNQGTEAFF. CDR3 coding DNA: TGTGCCAGCATCTATAATCAGGGGACTGAAGCTTTCTTT.

The CDR3 bases are TGTGCCAGCAGTGAAGTGGTTTCGGGGGGCTATACGCAGTATTTT. Translation gives CASSEVVSGGYTQYF. This chain links TRBV6-1 with TRBJ2-3; possible D gene TRBD2, 7 bases. Germline assignment: CDR1 MNHNS and CDR2 SASEGT. This CDR3 region has 15 residues. The V gene lost 1 base and the J gene lost 7 bases, with 15 bases spanning the gap.

This chain connects TRBV5-4 to TRBJ2-1, with a possible D match to TRBD2 (6 bases). CDR3 length: 15 amino acids. Trimming pared 2 bases from V and 10 bases from J, leaving 19 bases between. Germline V gives CDR1 SGHNT, CDR2 YYREEE (reference sequence). The DNA of the CDR3 is TGTGCCAGCAGCTTACTAGCTCTTCTGGGGGGAGAGCAGTTCTTC. Translated, it gives CASSLLALLGGEQFF. Looking up the rest from reference TRBV5-4 and TRBJ2-1 gives the full variable domain: ETGVTQSPTHLIKTRGQQVTLRCSSQSGHNTVSWYQQALGQGPQFIFQYYREEENGRGNFPPRFSGLQFPNYSSELNVNALELDDSALYLCASSLLALLGGEQFFGPGTRLTVL.

Comments on this clone: Other DNA sequences in this specimen translate into the identical CDR3. The chain uses TRBV2 and TRBJ1-3; 7 bases match TRBD1. This CDR3 contains 15 residues. V shed 6 bases and J 0 bases; nucleotides not matched to a gene: 5. The germline CDR1 and CDR2 sequences are SNHLY and FYNNEI. The CDR3 region is CASSGDRVSGNTIYF. CDR3 sequence (DNA): TGTGCCAGCAGCGGTGACAGGGTCTCTGGAAACACCATATATTTT.

The J gene is TRBJ2-1, the V gene TRBV9; 7 positions match TRBD2. This CDR3 region has 15 residues. Per the germline V gene, CDR1 is SGDLS and CDR2 is YYNGEE. V lost 7 bases and J lost 0; bases outside the gene matches: 7. CDR3 loop: CASAIGGGSYNEQFF. The CDR3 DNA reads TGTGCCAGCGCGATTGGGGGGGGCTCCTACAATGAGCAGTTCTTC.

The chain couples TRBV27 to TRBJ2-7, with D possibly matching TRBD2 (7 bases). V was cut by 8 bases and J by 0 bases, with 17 bases left in between. There are 15 residues in the CDR3. Germline CDR1 reads MNHEY; CDR2 reads SMNVEV (reference sequence). CDR3 nucleotide sequence: TGTGCCAGCGTTCGCAGGGGCGGGGGCTCCTACGAGCAGTACTTC. Its translation: CASVRRGGGSYEQYF.

This clone was found once. The rearrangement uses TRBV27 and TRBJ1-2; D not resolved. This CDR3 has 15 amino acids. CDR1 is MNHEY, CDR2 SMNVEV, per germline (reference sequence). Between the trimmed V and J ends, which lost 5 bases and 5 bases, there was a span of 18 bases. The CDR3: CASSRAPAGGYGYTF. CDR3 DNA sequence: TGTGCCAGCAGTCGCGCCCCGGCGGGTGGGTATGGCTACACCTTC.

The chain joins TRBV9 to TRBJ1-2; D not certain. Trimming removed 3 bases from V and 2 bases from J, with 17 bases in between. The germline gives CDR1 SGDLS, CDR2 YYNGEE. The length of the CDR3 is 16 residues. CDR3 amino acids: CASSALTEAPNYGYTF. The CDR3 nucleotides read TGTGCCAGCAGCGCCCTTACGGAGGCGCCCAACTATGGCTACACCTTC.

The chain links TRBV28 to TRBJ1-5; no clear D. Per germline, CDR1 MDHEN and CDR2 SYDVKM. This CDR3 region has 14 residues. V lost 3 bases and J lost 3, with 9 bases in between. CDR3 sequence reads: CASSLYQNNQPQHF. CDR3 coding DNA: TGTGCCAGCAGTTTGTATCAGAACAATCAGCCCCAGCATTTT.

The chain couples TRBV7-2 to TRBJ2-7, with TRBD1 as a possible D gene (6 bases). The V gene lost 1 base and the J gene lost 5 bases, with 15 bases spanning the gap. The CDR3 is made up of 15 amino acids. Germline assignment: CDR1 SGHTA and CDR2 FQGNSA. DNA of the CDR3: TGTGCCAGCAGCTTAGGGCTGCGCAGGGGCCACGAGCAGTACTTC. This encodes CASSLGLRRGHEQYF.

This clone was detected only once. The chain carries TRBV11-3 and TRBJ1-1; D not resolved. Germline V gene sequence: CDR1 SGHNT, CDR2 YENEEA. This CDR3 spans 13 amino acids. V lost 0 bases to trimming and J lost 8 bases, with 10 bases between them. The CDR3 loop reads CASSLDFGVEAFF. CDR3 DNA sequence: TGTGCCAGCAGCTTAGATTTCGGAGTGGAAGCTTTCTTT. Variable domain in full (rest from reference TRBV11-3 and TRBJ1-1): EAGVVQSPRYKIIEKKQPVAFWCNPISGHNTLYWYLQNLGQGPELLIRYENEEAVDDSQLPKDRFSAERLKGVDSTLKIQPAELGDSAVYLCASSLDFGVEAFFGQGTRLTVV.

V is TRBV21-1 and J is TRBJ1-2; the table calls TRBD1, which could not be checked here. TRBV21-1 is a pseudogene segment. The CDR3 spans 14 residues. This chain's CDR3 is CASTLRDRGPGYTF. The CDR3 nucleotides read TGTGCCAGCACTCTCCGGGACAGGGGGCCGGGCTACACCTTC.

V and J are TRBV19 and TRBJ1-1; the D is unclear. The V end lost 10 bases, the J end lost 4 bases, and 13 bases lay between the germline ends. Germline CDR1 and CDR2: LNHDA and SQIVND (reference sequence). The CDR3 has 12 amino acids. The CDR3 sequence: CATHRAGTEAFF. As DNA, the CDR3 is TGTGCCACCCACCGAGCCGGCACTGAAGCTTTCTTT.

The gene calls are TRBV4-1 and TRBJ2-5; a weak D match, TRBD1 (6 bases). The J call could be wrong; TRBJ2-7 is a better fit for the DNA end. Looked up from germline, CDR1 is MGHRA and CDR2 is YSYEKL. This CDR3 region has 14 residues. The CDR3 spells CASSQEGRGYEQYF. CDR3 DNA sequence: TGCGCCAGCAGCCAAGAGGGCAGGGGTTACGAGCAGTACTTC.

The CDR3 DNA is TGTGCCAGCAGTGAGGACAGGGAAGAGACCCAGTACTTC. Its protein is CASSEDREETQYF. J is TRBJ2-5 and V is TRBV6-1, with 8 bases fitting TRBD1. The CDR3 sequence is 13 residues long. After removal of 3 bases from V and 3 bases from J, the junction contained 0 bases not matched to a gene. Germline V CDR1 and CDR2: MNHNS, SASEGT.

This chain connects TRBV29-1 to TRBJ2-5; TRBD2 matches at 7 bases. V gave up 6 bases and J gave up 2 bases; unmatched junction bases: 6. Germline lookup yields CDR1 SQVTM and CDR2 ANQGSEA. The CDR3 spans 13 residues. CDR3 bases: TGCAGCGTGGGAGGGGCTAGGCAAGAGACCCAGTACTTC. Its translation: CSVGGARQETQYF.

This sequence joins TRBV7-9 and TRBJ2-7; weak D call: TRBD1 (5 bases). Germline CDR1 is SEHNR and CDR2 is FQNEAQ (reference sequence). The CDR3 contains 13 residues. The V end was cut by 5 bases, the J end by 0 bases, with 8 bases between. The CDR3 nucleotides read TGTGCCAGCAGCCCAAGGGGCTCCTACGAGCAGTACTTC. It is translated as CASSPRGSYEQYF. Full variable domain (outside the CDR3, taken from reference TRBV7-9 and TRBJ2-7): DTGVSQNPRHKITKRGQNVTFRCDPISEHNRLYWYRQTLGQGPEFLTYFQNEAQLEKSRLLSDRFSAERPKGSFSTLEIQRTEQGDSAMYLCASSPRGSYEQYFGPGTRLTVT.

The genes are TRBV29-1 and TRBJ1-1, with TRBD1 as a possible D gene (6 bases). Germline loops: CDR1 SQVTM, CDR2 ANQGSEA. The CDR3 is made up of 13 amino acids. Trimming shortened V by 6 bases and J by 0 bases, and 11 bases separated the two germline ends. The CDR3 region has the DNA TGCAGCGTCGGACAGCGATTGAACACTGAAGCTTTCTTT. Translation: CSVGQRLNTEAFF.

The rearrangement joins TRBV20-1 to TRBJ2-5; D not resolved. The length of the CDR3 is 11 residues. CDR1 and CDR2 from the germline V gene are DFQATT and SNEGSKA (reference sequence). V lost 8 bases, J lost 2 bases, and 9 bases lay in between. The CDR3 region has the DNA TGCAGTACCGAGACTCAAGAGACCCAGTACTTC. Translation: CSTETQETQYF.

This chain uses TRBV19 with TRBJ2-7; D may be TRBD1 (6 bases). Germline assignment: CDR1 LNHDA and CDR2 SQIVND (reference sequence). The CDR3 loop spans 15 amino acids. Trimming pared 5 bases from V and 4 bases from J, leaving 18 bases between. The chain's CDR3 is CASSPRTVLPYEQYF. The CDR3, as DNA: TGTGCCAGTAGTCCAAGGACAGTTCTTCCATACGAGCAGTACTTC.

V usage is TRBV2 and J usage is TRBJ2-5; 9 bases are a match to TRBD2. Germline assignment: CDR1 SNHLY and CDR2 FYNNEI. The CDR3 is made up of 14 amino acids. The J segment lost 4 bases and the V segment lost 9 bases, leaving 9 bases of the junction unmatched. DNA for the CDR3: TGTGCCAGTTGTAGCGGGAGAAATGGAGAGACCCAGTACTTC. This encodes CASCSGRNGETQYF.